This TCR beta chain is drawn from a study of PD-L1 blockade in urothelial cancer. Overall study context: Between 0 and 3 prior chemotherapy regimens had been given to patients.

Here immunoSEQ multiplex PCR was the method, and the copy in TCRdb shows in-frame clones only, minus some. The sample has 65,000 to 80,000 clones, around 80% seen once. CDR1 and CDR2 (germline): KGHSH, LQKENI. This CDR3 has 15 amino acids. The V gene end was trimmed by 1 base and the J gene end by 3 bases; junction bases not matched to a gene: 2. Whole-study results and caveats: When pretreatment blood TCR clonality was below the median, it predicted better survival.

This clone appeared a single time. Its cognate antigen is unknown. The source was PBMCs, collected around atezolizumab (anti-PD-L1) treatment. The gene calls are TRBV18 and TRBJ1-5; 8 bases match TRBD1. This clonotype originated in a man between 70 and 80 years old with urothelial cancer. The DNA of the CDR3 is TGTGCCAGCTCACCACGGCAGGGGGCCAATCAGCCCCAGCATTTT. Protein sequence: CASSPRQGANQPQHF.